One sample yielded the 15 T cell receptor delta chains listed below, sequenced in a study of gamma-delta chains in newborns, infants, children. TCRdb called clones from the reads again using CATT. The sample has approximately 7,000 delta-chain clones, 2% to 2.5% seen once; the top ten hold about 10%. Sequencing used blood. These receptor sequences come from a child who was a newborn, infant or young child, either healthy, febrile or measles-vaccinated (not recorded which).

This clone came up a few times. Just one base apart from a much larger clone, this may be a read error. Other DNA sequences in the sample encode the same CDR3. The chain links TRDV2 to TRDJ2; 10 bases fit TRDD3. Germline lookup yields CDR1 GEAIGNYY and CDR2 EKD. The CDR3 extends over 16 amino acids. V was clipped by 1 base and J by 2 bases; unmatched bases: 3. The CDR3 DNA reads as TGTGCCTGTGACACAATGGGGGATACCTTGACAGCACAACTCTTCTTT. Encoded protein: CACDTMGDTLTAQLFF.

As concerns this clone: The same CDR3 can be traced to other DNA sequences in this sample. The gene calls are TRDV2 and TRDJ2, with TRDD3 identical over 7 bases. Trimming cost V 3 bases and J 8 bases; bases outside gene matches: 29. The germline V gene encodes CDR1 GEAIGNYY and CDR2 EKD. The CDR3 runs to 21 residues. The DNA of the CDR3 is TGTGCCTGTGACCTTAGGCCTACTGGGGTATACGCTTCCCTCCGGACCGCACAACTCTTCTTT. Translating it yields CACDLRPTGVYASLRTAQLFF.

This clone was seen only a few times. A read error is possible here, since a much larger clone lies one base away. Other DNA sequences in this sample translate to the same CDR3. J is TRDJ3 and V is TRDV2; 10 bases agree with TRDD3. The germline V gene encodes CDR1 GEAIGNYY and CDR2 EKD. This CDR3 region has 20 residues. DNA of the CDR3: TGTGCCTGTGACACTTTACTGGGGGATCGGAGCTCCTGGGACACCCGACAGATGTTCTTC. It is translated as CACDTLLGDRSSWDTRQMFF.

This clone was picked up a small number of times. This may come from a read error, since a much larger clone is one base off. The chain combines TRDV2 with TRDJ3; 9 nucleotides align to TRDD3. This CDR3 has 16 residues. CDR1 GEAIGNYY and CDR2 EKD come from the germline V gene. CDR3 nucleotides: TGTGCCTGTGACAACCTGGGGGATTGGGGCACCCGACAGATGTTTTTC. This translates into CACDNLGDWGTRQMFF.

To note about this clone: A much larger clone lies one base from this, so it may be a read error. The V and J genes are TRAV38-2/DV8 and TRDJ1; the D gene is possibly TRDD3 (7 bases). Deletions cut 4 bases from V and 0 bases from J, with 34 bases between. This CDR3 region has 22 residues. Germline V gene sequence: CDR1 TSESDYY, CDR2 QEAYKQQN. CDR3 in DNA: TGTGCTTATAGGGGTCCCTTCCACTGGGGACCGGCCCGTAGGCTGTACACCGATAAACTCATCTTT. Translation gives CAYRGPFHWGPARRLYTDKLIF.

By sample fraction, this clone is medium-sized (0.01 to 0.1%). This CDR3 is also generated by other DNA sequences in the sample. The chain joins TRDV3 to TRDJ3; 9 bases are shared with TRDD3. The CDR3 is 22 amino acids. CDR1 TVYSNPD and CDR2 GDNSRS come from the germline V gene (reference sequence). With V trimmed by 0 bases and J by 0 bases, 18 bases remained unmatched. As DNA, the CDR3 is TGTGCCTTTAGCCGCTTGGATCCTTATACTGGGGGACGCTCCTGGGACACCCGACAGATGTTTTTC. Its translation: CAFSRLDPYTGGRSWDTRQMFF.

The sample holds a few counts of this clone. A much larger clone differs from this one at a single base, so this may be a read error. Other nucleotide sequences in the sample specify the same CDR3. This rearrangement joins TRDV1 to TRDJ1; 9 bases align to TRDD3. Unmatched junction bases numbered 11, after V lost 0 bases and J lost 0 bases. This CDR3 spans 19 amino acids. In germline, CDR1 is TSWWSYY, CDR2 QGS. In DNA, the CDR3 is TGTGCTCTTGGGGAACTGGTTCAAGGGGATACGACCTACACCGATAAACTCATCTTT. Residues: CALGELVQGDTTYTDKLIF.

This clone was seen a few times. One base away lies a much larger clone, so this may be a sequencing read error. The gene calls are TRDV2 and TRDJ3, with 13 bases matching TRDD3. CDR1 and CDR2 (germline): GEAIGNYY, EKD. The CDR3 is 22 residues long. CDR3: CASDTIRTGGYGGSWDTRQMFF. The CDR3, as DNA: TGTGCCAGTGACACCATCCGTACTGGGGGATACGGAGGTTCCTGGGACACCCGACAGATGTTTTTC.

This clone is judged large. The identical CDR3 is also encoded by other nucleotide sequences in the sample. The chain uses TRDV2 and TRDJ1, with D possibly being TRDD3 (6 bases). Trimming shortened V by 0 bases and J by 2 bases, and 6 bases separated the two germline ends. CDR3 length: 13 residues. In germline, CDR1 is GEAIGNYY, CDR2 EKD. This CDR3 reads CACDTWGTDKLIF. As DNA, the CDR3 is TGTGCCTGTGACACCTGGGGGACCGATAAACTCATCTTT.

In its sample, this clone was seen a few times. A read error is possible here, since a much larger clone lies one base away. This sequence joins TRDV2 and TRDJ3; D is unclear. This CDR3 has 19 residues. Germline CDR1 GEAIGNYY, CDR2 EKD. The germline V and J ends were trimmed by 0 bases and 0 bases, with 14 bases remaining between them. CDR3 bases: TGTGCCTGTGACACCGTGGCGTCCTCAATCTCCTGGGACACCCGACAGATGTTTTTC. Translating gives CACDTVASSISWDTRQMFF.

This clone was detected a few times. A much larger clonotype is one base distant, so this may be a read error. The same CDR3 is also encoded by other DNA sequences in this sample. The chain uses TRDV1 and TRDJ1; TRDD2 agrees at 9 bases. Germline-derived CDR1 and CDR2 are TSWWSYY and QGS. V was pared by 3 bases and J by 0 bases, with 8 bases of the junction left unmatched. The CDR3 runs 17 residues. CDR3 nucleotide sequence: TGTGCTCTTGGGGAGACCTTCCTACGGGGCTACACCGATAAACTCATCTTT. It translates to CALGETFLRGYTDKLIF.

This clone was seen ten or more times. This may be a read error, as it is one base from a much larger clone. Other DNA variants within this sample encode the same CDR3. The chain has TRDV2 and TRDJ3; TRDD3 matches 7 bases. The CDR3 has 18 residues. V trimming: 1 base; J trimming: 0 bases; junction bases outside the gene matches: 5. CDR1 is GEAIGNYY and CDR2 is EKD in the germline V gene. This CDR3 is CACDTGGPSSWDTRQMFF. DNA of the CDR3: TGTGCCTGTGACACTGGGGGACCCAGCTCCTGGGACACCCGACAGATGTTTTTC.

This clone has more than one count but fewer than ten. This sequence is one base from a far larger clone and is likely a read error. Other DNA variants within this sample encode the same CDR3. V and J are TRAV29/DV5 and TRDJ1; 9 bases are shared with TRDD3. The V and J ends lost 1 base and 0 bases, in that order; junction bases with no gene match: 19. The CDR3 sequence is 20 residues long. Looked up from germline, CDR1 is NSMFDY and CDR2 is ISSIKDK. The CDR3 nucleotides read TGTGCAGCAAGCCCCTCCCCTTACTGGGGGAACTTAAGGTACACCGATAAACTCATCTTT. Translated: CAASPSPYWGNLRYTDKLIF.

This clone turned up a few times. TCRdb has a much larger clone's protein, which differs at residue 13 from the translation of this DNA, likely because of a read error; what is shown is the protein translated from the DNA. The V gene is TRDV2, the J gene TRDJ1; 7 bases match TRDD3. Germline values: CDR1 GEAIGNYY, CDR2 EKD. The CDR3 totals 15 residues. The chain's CDR3 is CACDRGDSLTDKHIF. The CDR3 DNA reads as TGTGCCTGTGACAGGGGGGATTCCCTCACCGATAAACACATCTTT.

This clone has just a few counts. The TCRdb record carries a much larger clone's protein, which differs from this DNA's translation at residue 6; a read error is the likely cause, and the protein listed here is the DNA translation. V and J are TRDV2 and TRDJ2; 9 nucleotides match TRDD3. The CDR3 spans 16 residues. Germline V gene lookup returns CDR1 GEAIGNYY and CDR2 EKD. Germline trimming cut 0 bases from V and 4 bases from J; bases unmatched to any gene: 5. CDR3 protein: CACDTILGEPTAQLFF. DNA of the CDR3: TGTGCCTGTGACACCATACTGGGGGAACCGACAGCACAACTCTTCTTT.